A selection of T cell receptor beta chains follows, all from one sample in a study of ipilimumab plus nivolumab after autologous stem cell transplantation. The protocol was immunoSEQ multiplex PCR, while the TCRdb copy is restricted to in-frame clones and leaves out a portion. The table includes approximately 80,000 clones, around 80% detected once. The sample consisted of PBMCs, taken in a trial of ipilimumab plus nivolumab as post-transplant consolidation. These receptors came from a male donor with diffuse large B-cell lymphoma. Each CDR3 is given with its conserved first and last residue. A D gene is named only where the DNA matches it firmly. The size of a clone is reported for some rows only, either as once, few or many, or as a class for expanded clones.

V,length,J,D,size,DNA,CDR3
TRBV14,11,TRBJ2-1,.,once,TGTGCCAGCAGCCGTCACAATGAGCAGTTCTTC,CASSRHNEQFF
TRBV5-1,15,TRBJ2-3,.,once,TGCGCCAGCAGCTCGGGGTCCACCAGCACAGATACGCAGTATTTT,CASSSGSTSTDTQYF
TRBV5-1,13,TRBJ1-1,.,.,TGCGCCAGCAGCCTGAACACCGGGGCTGAAGCTTTCTTT,CASSLNTGAEAFF
TRBV18,17,TRBJ1-1,.,.,TGTGCCAGCTCACCACGGATAGGGGGTGGGCCGAACACTGAAGCTTTCTTT,CASSPRIGGGPNTEAFF
TRBV2,14,TRBJ1-1,.,few,TGTGCCAGCAGACAGGGATCCATGAACACTGAAGCTTTCTTT,CASRQGSMNTEAFF
TRBV11-2,16,TRBJ2-7,.,.,TGTGCCAGCAGCCCGAGGCCCCAGGGGCTGGTGAGGGAGCAGTACTTC,CASSPRPQGLVREQYF
TRBV30,15,TRBJ2-5,.,few,TGTGCCTGGAGTGTGCGTGGGGGTGGGGAAGAGACCCAGTACTTC,CAWSVRGGGEETQYF
TRBV11-2,14,TRBJ2-5,.,once,TGTGCCAGCAGCTCCCTGTTGGGCCAAGAGACCCAGTACTTC,CASSSLLGQETQYF
TRBV11-1,14,TRBJ2-7,TRBD2,.,TGTGCCAGCAGCAGACTAGCGGGGCGGAACGAGCAGTACTTC,CASSRLAGRNEQYF
TRBV18,13,TRBJ1-2,.,.,TGTGCCAGCTCACCGGACAGCGACTATGGCTACACCTTC,CASSPDSDYGYTF
TRBV7-3,16,TRBJ2-3,TRBD1,.,TGTGCCAGCAGCTTAGGTTCCGGGACAGACACAGATACGCAGTATTTT,CASSLGSGTDTDTQYF
TRBV4-1,17,TRBJ1-5,.,many,TGCGCCAGCAGCCAAGTTTTAAGGGCGGAAGGTAATCAGCCCCAGCATTTT,CASSQVLRAEGNQPQHF
TRBV7-3,14,TRBJ2-7,TRBD2,once,TGTGCCAGCAGCTTAGCGGGGGGGCAATACGAGCAGTACTTC,CASSLAGGQYEQYF
TRBV18,13,TRBJ2-1,.,.,TGTGCCAGCTCACGGCAACCATCCAATGAGCAGTTCTTC,CASSRQPSNEQFF
TRBV5-1,13,TRBJ1-2,.,.,TGCGCCAGCAGCCAGGACGGCGACTATGGCTACACCTTC,CASSQDGDYGYTF
TRBV7-2,14,TRBJ2-5,TRBD2,.,TGTGCCAGCAGCTTCCCTAGCGGCCAAGAGACCCAGTACTTC,CASSFPSGQETQYF
TRBV4-1,16,TRBJ1-6,.,few,TGCGCCAGCAGCCGCACCGTGTGGGGGGACGGTTCACCCCTCCACTTT,CASSRTVWGDGSPLHF
TRBV18,17,TRBJ2-4,.,.,TGTGCCAGCTCACCATACGACAGGTCTATAGCCAAAAACATTCAGTACTTC,CASSPYDRSIAKNIQYF
TRBV6-1,15,TRBJ1-2,TRBD1,few,TGTGCCAGCAGTGACCTCCAGGGGGCACGGCATGGCTACACCTTC,CASSDLQGARHGYTF
TRBV30,14,TRBJ1-3,.,.,TGTGCCTGGAGCCCCGGTCAATCTGGAAACACCATATATTTT,CAWSPGQSGNTIYF
TRBV5-4,13,TRBJ1-2,.,.,TGTGCCAGCAGCTTGCTAACAGGGAGTGGCTACACCTTC,CASSLLTGSGYTF
TRBV6-5,13,TRBJ2-3,TRBD2,few,TGTGCCAGCAAAGGTAGCGGGATAGATACGCAGTATTTT,CASKGSGIDTQYF
TRBV4-2,17,TRBJ2-3,TRBD1,.,TGTGCCAGCAGCCACCTACTACCGGGACAGGGCACAGATACGCAGTATTTT,CASSHLLPGQGTDTQYF
TRBV9,15,TRBJ2-3,.,.,TGTGCCAGCAGCGTAGTGAGGGGGGCTCTGGATACGCAGTATTTT,CASSVVRGALDTQYF
TRBV7-9,15,TRBJ1-4,.,.,TGTGCCAGCAGCCCTGGGCTAGGTGACAATGAAAAACTGTTTTTT,CASSPGLGDNEKLFF
TRBV30,11,TRBJ1-2,TRBD1,.,TGTGCCTGGTTGACAGGGTATGGCTACACCTTC,CAWLTGYGYTF
TRBV28,14,TRBJ2-7,.,.,TGTGCCAGCAGTTTACCCGACCCAAAGTACGAGCAGTACTTC,CASSLPDPKYEQYF
TRBV10-3,13,TRBJ2-2,.,.,TGTGCCATCAGTTACAGGGAGGCCGGGGAGCTGTTTTTT,CAISYREAGELFF
TRBV18,11,TRBJ1-4,.,.,TGTGCCACCTCCGCGAATGAAAAACTGTTTTTT,CATSANEKLFF
TRBV6-4,17,TRBJ2-2,TRBD2,.,TGTGCCAGCAGTGACTCCCCTTGGCGGGGGGGCGACGGGGAGCTGTTTTTT,CASSDSPWRGGDGELFF
TRBV5-6,12,TRBJ1-6,TRBD1,once,TGTGCCAGCAGCTTCAGGGGGTCACCCCTCCACTTT,CASSFRGSPLHF
TRBV9,14,TRBJ2-1,.,.,TGTGCCAGCAGCGGAGGAAGCTCCTACAATGAGCAGTTCTTC,CASSGGSSYNEQFF
TRBV6-1,16,TRBJ1-4,.,.,TGTGCCAGCAGTGAATATCCGACGACAACTAATGAAAAACTGTTTTTT,CASSEYPTTTNEKLFF
TRBV7-9,12,TRBJ2-7,.,.,TGTGCCAGCAGCTTTTTACCCTACGAGCAGTACTTC,CASSFLPYEQYF
TRBV29-1,14,TRBJ1-2,.,.,TGCAGCGTTCGGCGTACTACAGGGAATCTTGGCTACACCTTC,CSVRRTTGNLGYTF
TRBV11-2,12,TRBJ2-7,.,.,TGTGCCAGCAGCTTAACGGGTGGAGCGCAGTACTTC,CASSLTGGAQYF
TRBV5-4,14,TRBJ2-7,.,.,TGTGCCAGCAGCTTCTGGGGGGGCCTGCGGGAGCAGTACTTC,CASSFWGGLREQYF
TRBV7-9,19,TRBJ1-2,.,.,TGTGCCAGCAGCATTTTAGGCCCCCCGGGTTCGATCCGACTATATGGCTACACCTTC,CASSILGPPGSIRLYGYTF
TRBV9,13,TRBJ1-5,.,few,TGTGCCAGCAGCGCTTGGGGCAATCAGCCCCAGCATTTT,CASSAWGNQPQHF